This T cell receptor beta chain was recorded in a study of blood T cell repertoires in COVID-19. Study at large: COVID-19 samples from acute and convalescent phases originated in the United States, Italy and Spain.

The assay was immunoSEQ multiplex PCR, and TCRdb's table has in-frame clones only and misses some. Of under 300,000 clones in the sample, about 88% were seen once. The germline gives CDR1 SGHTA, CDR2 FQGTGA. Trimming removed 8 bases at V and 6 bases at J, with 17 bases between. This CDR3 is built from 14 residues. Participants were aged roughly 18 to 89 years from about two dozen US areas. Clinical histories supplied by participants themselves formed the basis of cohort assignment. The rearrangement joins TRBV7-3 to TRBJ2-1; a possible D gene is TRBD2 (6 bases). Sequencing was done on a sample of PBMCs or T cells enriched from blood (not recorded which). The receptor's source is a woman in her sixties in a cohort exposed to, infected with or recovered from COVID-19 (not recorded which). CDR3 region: CASGARAGFNEQFF. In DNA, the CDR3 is TGTGCCAGCGGAGCCCGGGCGGGGTTCAATGAGCAGTTCTTC.